The present T cell receptor beta chain was sequenced within a study of chemoradiotherapy in HPV16-positive cancers. CDR3 length: 15 amino acids. With V trimmed by 5 bases and J by 2 bases, 1 base remained unmatched. Germline V gives CDR1 MNHEY, CDR2 SVGAGI. Concerning this clone itself: Antigen unknown.

Findings and limits, study-wide: In HPV16-positive patients, HPV-responsive T-cell expansion tracked better recurrence-free survival.

Clones were read by immunoSEQ multiplex PCR, and TCRdb kept only the in-frame ones, dropping some. The sample consists of under 30,000 clones, around 94% of them appearing once. The chain carries TRBV6-5 and TRBJ1-3, with 12 bases that match TRBD1. The source is a human donor with HPV-associated anogenital cancer. This specimen was collected from a patient who underwent chemoradiotherapy. The DNA for the CDR3 is TGTGCCAGCAGTCGGGACAGGGGGCCTGGAAACACCATATATTTT. Protein sequence: CASSRDRGPGNTIYF.